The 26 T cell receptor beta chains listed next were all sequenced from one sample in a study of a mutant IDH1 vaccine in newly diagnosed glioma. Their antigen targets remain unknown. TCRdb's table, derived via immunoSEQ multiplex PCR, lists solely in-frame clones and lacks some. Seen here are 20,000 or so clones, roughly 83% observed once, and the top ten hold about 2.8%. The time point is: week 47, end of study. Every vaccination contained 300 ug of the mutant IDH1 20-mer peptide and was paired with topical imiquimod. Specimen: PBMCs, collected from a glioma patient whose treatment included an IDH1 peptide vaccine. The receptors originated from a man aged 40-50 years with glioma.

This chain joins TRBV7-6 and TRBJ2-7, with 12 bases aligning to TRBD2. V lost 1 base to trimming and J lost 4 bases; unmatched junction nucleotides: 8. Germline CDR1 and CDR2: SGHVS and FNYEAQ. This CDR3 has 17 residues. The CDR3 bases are TGTGCCAGCAGCTTAGAGGTGGCTAGCGGGAGGGGGTACGAGCAGTACTTC. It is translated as CASSLEVASGRGYEQYF.

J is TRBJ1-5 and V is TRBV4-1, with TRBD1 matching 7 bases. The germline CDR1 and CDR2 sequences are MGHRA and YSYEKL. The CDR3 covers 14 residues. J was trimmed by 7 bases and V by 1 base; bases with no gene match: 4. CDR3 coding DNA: TGCGCCAGCAGCCAAGGACAGGGAGGGCAGCCCCAGCATTTT. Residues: CASSQGQGGQPQHF.

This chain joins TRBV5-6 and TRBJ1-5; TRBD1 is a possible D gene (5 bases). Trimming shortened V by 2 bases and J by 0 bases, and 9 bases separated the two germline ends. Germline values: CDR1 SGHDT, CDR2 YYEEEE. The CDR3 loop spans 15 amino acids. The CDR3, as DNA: TGTGCCAGCAGCTTAACAGGTCATAGCAATCAGCCCCAGCATTTT. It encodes CASSLTGHSNQPQHF.

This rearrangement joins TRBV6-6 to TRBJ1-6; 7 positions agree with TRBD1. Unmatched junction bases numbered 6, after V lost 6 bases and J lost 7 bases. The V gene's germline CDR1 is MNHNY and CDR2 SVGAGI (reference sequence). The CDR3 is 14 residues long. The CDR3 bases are TGTGCCAGCAGATCCGGACAGGAGAATTCACCCCTCCACTTT. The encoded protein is CASRSGQENSPLHF.

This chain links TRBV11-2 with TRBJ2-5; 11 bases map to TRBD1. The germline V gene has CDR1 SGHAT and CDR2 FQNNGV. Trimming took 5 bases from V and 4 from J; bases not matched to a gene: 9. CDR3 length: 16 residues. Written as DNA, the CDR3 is TGTGCCAGCAGCGTAGGGACAGGGGGAAAGCGAGAGACCCAGTACTTC. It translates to CASSVGTGGKRETQYF.

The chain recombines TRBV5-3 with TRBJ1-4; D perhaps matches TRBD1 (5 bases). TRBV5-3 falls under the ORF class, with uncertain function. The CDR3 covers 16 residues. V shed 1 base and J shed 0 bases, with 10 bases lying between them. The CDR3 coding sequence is TGTGCCAGAAGCTTGACAAAAGGGGCAACTAATGAAAAACTGTTTTTT. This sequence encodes CARSLTKGATNEKLFF.

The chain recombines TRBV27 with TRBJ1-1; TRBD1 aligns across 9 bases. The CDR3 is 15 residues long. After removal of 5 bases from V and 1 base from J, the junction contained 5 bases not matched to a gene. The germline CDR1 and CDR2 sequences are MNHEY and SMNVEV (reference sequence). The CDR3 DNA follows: TGTGCCAGCAGTATAGGACAGGGGTGGAACACTGAAGCTTTCTTT. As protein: CASSIGQGWNTEAFF.

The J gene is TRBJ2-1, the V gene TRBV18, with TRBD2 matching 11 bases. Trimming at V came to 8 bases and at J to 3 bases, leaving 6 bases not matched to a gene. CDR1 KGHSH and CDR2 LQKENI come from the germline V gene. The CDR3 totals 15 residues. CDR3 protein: CASLSGLAVYNEQFF. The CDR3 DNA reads TGTGCCAGCCTTTCGGGACTAGCGGTCTACAATGAGCAGTTCTTC. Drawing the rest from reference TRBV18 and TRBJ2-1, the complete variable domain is NAGVMQNPRHLVRRRGQEARLRCSPMKGHSHVYWYRQLPEEGLKFMVYLQKENIIDESGMPKERFSAEFPKEGPSILRIQQVVRGDSAAYFCASLSGLAVYNEQFFGPGTRLTVL.

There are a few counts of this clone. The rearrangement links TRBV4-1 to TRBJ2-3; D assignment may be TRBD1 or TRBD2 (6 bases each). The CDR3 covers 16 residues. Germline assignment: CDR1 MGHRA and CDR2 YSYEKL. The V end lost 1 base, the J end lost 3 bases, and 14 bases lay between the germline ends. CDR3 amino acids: CASSQGRGAGTDTQYF. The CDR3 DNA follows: TGCGCCAGCAGCCAAGGAAGGGGGGCGGGGACAGATACGCAGTATTTT.

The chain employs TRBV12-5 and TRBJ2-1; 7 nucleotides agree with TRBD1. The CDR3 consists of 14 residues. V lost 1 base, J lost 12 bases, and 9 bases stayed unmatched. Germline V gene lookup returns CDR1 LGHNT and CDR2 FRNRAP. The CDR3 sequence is CASGLDPPRDRQFF. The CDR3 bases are TGTGCTAGTGGTTTGGACCCTCCCCGGGACAGGCAGTTCTTC.

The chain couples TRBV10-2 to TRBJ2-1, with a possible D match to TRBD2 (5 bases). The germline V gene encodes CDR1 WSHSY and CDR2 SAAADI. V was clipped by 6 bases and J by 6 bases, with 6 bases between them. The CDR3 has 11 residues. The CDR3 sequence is CASSRGNEQFF. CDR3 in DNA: TGCGCCAGCAGCCGGGGCAATGAGCAGTTCTTC.

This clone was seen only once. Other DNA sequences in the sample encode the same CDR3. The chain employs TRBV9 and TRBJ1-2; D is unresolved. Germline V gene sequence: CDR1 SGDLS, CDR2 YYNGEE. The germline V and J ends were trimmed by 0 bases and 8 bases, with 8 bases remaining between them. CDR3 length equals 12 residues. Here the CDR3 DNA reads TGTGCCAGCAGCGTAGTTGGAGGCGGCTACACCTTC. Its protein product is CASSVVGGGYTF.

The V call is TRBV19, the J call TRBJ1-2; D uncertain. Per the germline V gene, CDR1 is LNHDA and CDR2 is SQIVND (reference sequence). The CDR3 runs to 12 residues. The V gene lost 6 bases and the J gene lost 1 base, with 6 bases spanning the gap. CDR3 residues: CASREFNYGYTF. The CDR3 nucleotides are TGTGCCAGTAGGGAGTTTAACTATGGCTACACCTTC.

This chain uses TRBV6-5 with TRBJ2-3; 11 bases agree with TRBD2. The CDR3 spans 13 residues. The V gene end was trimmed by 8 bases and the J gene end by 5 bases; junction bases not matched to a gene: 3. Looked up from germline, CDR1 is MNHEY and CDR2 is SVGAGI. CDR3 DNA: TGTGCCAGCCTAGCGGGAGGTGGAGATACGCAGTATTTT. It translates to CASLAGGGDTQYF.

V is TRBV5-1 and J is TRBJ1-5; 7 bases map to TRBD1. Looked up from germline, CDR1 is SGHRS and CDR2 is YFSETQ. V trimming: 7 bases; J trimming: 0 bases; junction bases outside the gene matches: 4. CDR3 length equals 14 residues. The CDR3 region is CASRDSDSNQPQHF. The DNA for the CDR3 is TGCGCCAGCCGGGACAGCGATAGCAATCAGCCCCAGCATTTT.

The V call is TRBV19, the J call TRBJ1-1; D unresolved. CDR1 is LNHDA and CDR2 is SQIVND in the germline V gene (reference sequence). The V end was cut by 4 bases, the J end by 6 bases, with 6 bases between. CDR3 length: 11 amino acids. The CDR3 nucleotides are TGTGCCAGTAGTAGTTACGCTGAAGCTTTCTTT. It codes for CASSSYAEAFF.

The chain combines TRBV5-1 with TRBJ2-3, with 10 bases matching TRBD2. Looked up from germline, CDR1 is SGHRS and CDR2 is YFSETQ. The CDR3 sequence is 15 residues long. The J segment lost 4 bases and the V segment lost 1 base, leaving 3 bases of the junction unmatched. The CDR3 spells CASSLTGTSADTQYF. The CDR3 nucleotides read TGCGCCAGCAGCTTGACCGGGACTAGCGCAGATACGCAGTATTTT.

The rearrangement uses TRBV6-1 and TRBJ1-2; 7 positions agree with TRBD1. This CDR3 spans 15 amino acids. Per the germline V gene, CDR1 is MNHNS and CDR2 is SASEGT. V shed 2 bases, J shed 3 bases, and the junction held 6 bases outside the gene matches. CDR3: CASSEWEGADYGYTF. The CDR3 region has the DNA TGTGCCAGCAGTGAATGGGAGGGGGCCGACTATGGCTACACCTTC.

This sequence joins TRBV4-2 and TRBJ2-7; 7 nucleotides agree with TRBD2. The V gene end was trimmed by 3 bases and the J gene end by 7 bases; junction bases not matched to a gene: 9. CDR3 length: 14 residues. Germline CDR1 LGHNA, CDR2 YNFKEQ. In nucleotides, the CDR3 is TGTGCCAGCAGCCAGCGGGAGATGGGATGGGAGCAGTACTTC. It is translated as CASSQREMGWEQYF.

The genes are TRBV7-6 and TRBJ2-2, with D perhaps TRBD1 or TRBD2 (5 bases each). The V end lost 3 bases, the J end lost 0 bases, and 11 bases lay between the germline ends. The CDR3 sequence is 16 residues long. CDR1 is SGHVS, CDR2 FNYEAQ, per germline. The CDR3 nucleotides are TGTGCCAGCAGCTTCGCCGGGACCACGAACACCGGGGAGCTGTTTTTT. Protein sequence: CASSFAGTTNTGELFF.

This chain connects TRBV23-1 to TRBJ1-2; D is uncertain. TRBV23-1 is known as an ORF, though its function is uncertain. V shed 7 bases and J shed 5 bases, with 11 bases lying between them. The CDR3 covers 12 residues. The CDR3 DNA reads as TGCGCCAGCAAAACGGGCTTATATGGCTACACCTTC. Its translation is CASKTGLYGYTF.

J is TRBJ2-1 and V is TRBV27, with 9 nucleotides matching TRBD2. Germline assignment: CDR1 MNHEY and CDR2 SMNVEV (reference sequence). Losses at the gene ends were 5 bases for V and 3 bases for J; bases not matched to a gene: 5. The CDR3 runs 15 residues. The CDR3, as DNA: TGTGCCAGCAGTGTAGCGGGAGTTCGCTACAATGAGCAGTTCTTC. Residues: CASSVAGVRYNEQFF.

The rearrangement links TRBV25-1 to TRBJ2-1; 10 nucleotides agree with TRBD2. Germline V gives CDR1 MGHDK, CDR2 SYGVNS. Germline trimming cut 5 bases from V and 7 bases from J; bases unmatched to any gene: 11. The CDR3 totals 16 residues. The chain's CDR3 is CASSPPLAGVGNEQFF. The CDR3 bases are TGTGCCAGCAGTCCCCCCCTAGCGGGAGTGGGGAATGAGCAGTTCTTC.

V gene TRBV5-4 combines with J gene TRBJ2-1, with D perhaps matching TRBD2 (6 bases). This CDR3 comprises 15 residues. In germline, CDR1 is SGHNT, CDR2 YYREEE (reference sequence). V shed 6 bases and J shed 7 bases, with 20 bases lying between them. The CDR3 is CASNSGTRSSNEQFF. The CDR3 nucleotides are TGTGCCAGCAACTCCGGGACTCGAAGTTCGAATGAGCAGTTCTTC.

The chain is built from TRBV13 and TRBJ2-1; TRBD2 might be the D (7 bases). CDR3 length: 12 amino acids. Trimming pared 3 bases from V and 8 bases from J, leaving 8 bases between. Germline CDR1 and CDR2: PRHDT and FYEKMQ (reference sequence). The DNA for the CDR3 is TGTGCCAGCAGCTTCGGGGGGCATGAGCAGTTCTTC. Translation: CASSFGGHEQFF.

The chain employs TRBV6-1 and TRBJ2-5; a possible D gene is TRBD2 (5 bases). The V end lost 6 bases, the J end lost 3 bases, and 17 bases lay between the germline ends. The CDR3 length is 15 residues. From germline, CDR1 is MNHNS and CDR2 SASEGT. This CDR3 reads CASRPPKTREETQYF. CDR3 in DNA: TGTGCCAGCAGACCCCCCAAGACGAGGGAAGAGACCCAGTACTTC.